This TCR beta chain was captured in a study of vaccination effects on CD4 cells after COVID-19. The wider study: The participants, recipients of two vaccine doses, got either BNT162b2 or mRNA-1273. Study outcomes and limitations: Late in the post-vaccination period, infection-induced and vaccine-induced clones underwent marked clonal contraction.

Here immunoSEQ multiplex PCR was the method, and the copy in TCRdb shows in-frame clones only, minus some. The data contain more than 40,000 clones, around 76% of them singletons. Note on this clone: Its antigen is currently unknown.

The V gene lost 2 bases and the J gene lost 0 bases, with 15 bases spanning the gap. The CDR3 consists of 17 residues. Germline-derived CDR1 and CDR2 are LGHNA and YSLEER. Expansion of antigen-specific CD4+ T cells with viral peptide pools was carried out by the ViraFEST assay before sequencing. Having been cultured for 9 to 11 days, the cells underwent CD4+ T cell isolation. Nucleocapsid antibodies stayed negative before and after vaccination, showing no earlier SARS-CoV-2 infection. The material was CD4+ T cells from PBMCs cultured with SARS-CoV-2 spike peptides, obtained before COVID-19 vaccination. The receptor comes from a human donor who received a COVID-19 vaccine. V usage is TRBV4-3 and J usage is TRBJ2-3, with D possibly being TRBD1 (5 bases). The CDR3 sequence: CASSQKGAGASTDTQYF. The CDR3 DNA is TGCGCCAGCAGCCAAAAAGGGGCCGGAGCTAGCACAGATACGCAGTATTTT.